The clone carrying this TCR beta chain was detected a few times. TCRdb called the RT-PCR reads again in MiXCR, with one record for every CDR3 protein. The sample lists about 680,000 distinct CDR3 sequences; 14% were seen once. This CDR3 comprises 17 residues. Trimming cost V 0 bases and J 0 bases; bases outside gene matches: 5. Germline CDR1 reads LGHNA; CDR2 reads YNFKEQ. The J gene is TRBJ2-1, the V gene TRBV4-2; 7 bases agree with TRBD2. The source is a female donor in good health, serving as a healthy control. Sequenced input: memory CD4+ T cells from blood. This chain's CDR3 is CASSQEPAGSSYNEQFF. CDR3 in DNA: TGTGCCAGCAGCCAAGAACCAGCGGGGAGCTCCTACAATGAGCAGTTCTTC.